The present TCR beta chain was sequenced within a study of tumor-infiltrating lymphocytes in localized non-small cell lung cancer. Study-level points and caveats: Tumors had more T cell infiltration than uninvolved lung, per TCRbeta sequencing and CD3 counts.

There are a few counts of this clone. Its antigen is not identified. The protocol was immunoSEQ multiplex PCR, while the TCRdb copy is restricted to in-frame clones and leaves out a portion. The sample consists of about 14,000 clones, 82% of them appearing once. CDR1 is ENHRY and CDR2 is SYGVKD in the germline V gene. Germline trimming cut 4 bases from V and 7 bases from J; bases unmatched to any gene: 9. The CDR3 runs to 15 residues. The sequenced material came from lung tumor tissue. The origin of this receptor is a human donor with non-small cell lung cancer. V is TRBV10-3 and J is TRBJ1-2; TRBD1 aligns across 10 bases. This CDR3 is CAISGQDRGWSGYTF. DNA of the CDR3: TGTGCCATCAGTGGACAGGACAGGGGGTGGAGTGGCTACACCTTC.